The next 25 T cell receptor beta chains were all read from a single sample in a study of blood T cell repertoires in COVID-19. Sequenced by immunoSEQ multiplex PCR; TCRdb stores in-frame clones only, minus some. Among 250,000 to 300,000 clones, approximately 87% were seen once, and the ten largest hold more than 10%. Sequenced sample: peripheral blood. These receptors were collected from a woman under 40 with COVID-19, enrolled during active disease.

The J gene is TRBJ2-7, the V gene TRBV4-2; 12 nucleotides align to TRBD2. The CDR3 length is 14 residues. V was clipped by 6 bases and J by 6 bases; unmatched bases: 6. The V gene's germline CDR1 is LGHNA and CDR2 YNFKEQ. CDR3 loop: CASRASGGALEQYF. The CDR3 region has the DNA TGTGCCAGCAGAGCTAGCGGGGGGGCCCTCGAGCAGTACTTC.

This clone was observed a handful of times. The rearrangement uses TRBV5-1 and TRBJ2-1; 7 bases line up with TRBD2. This CDR3 region has 14 residues. V lost 0 bases to trimming and J lost 9 bases; unmatched junction nucleotides: 6. Germline values: CDR1 SGHRS, CDR2 YFSETQ. Written as DNA, the CDR3 is TGCGCCAGCAGCTTGGGACTAGCCGTCCCTGAGCAGTTCTTC. Amino acids: CASSLGLAVPEQFF. The full variable domain, rest sourced from reference TRBV5-1 and TRBJ2-1, is KAGVTQTPRYLIKTRGQQVTLSCSPISGHRSVSWYQQTPGQGLQFLFEYFSETQRNKGNFPGRFSGRQFSNSRSEMNVSTLELGDSALYLCASSLGLAVPEQFFGPGTRLTVL.

CDR3 in amino acids: CASSEVTGWTQPQHF. In nucleotides, the CDR3 is TGTGCCAGCAGCGAAGTGACAGGGTGGACTCAGCCCCAGCATTTT. V and J are TRBV7-8 and TRBJ1-5, with 7 bases aligning to TRBD1. This CDR3 comprises 15 residues. Germline V lookup: CDR1 SGHVS, CDR2 FQNEAQ. The junction had 10 bases not matched to a gene; V was cut back by 5 bases and J by 6 bases.

This chain joins TRBV30 and TRBJ2-1, with D perhaps matching TRBD2 (7 bases). V was shortened by 3 bases and J by 2 bases, with 11 bases between the two germline ends. Germline V gene lookup returns CDR1 GTSNPN and CDR2 SVGIG (reference sequence). The CDR3 loop spans 14 amino acids. CDR3 sequence (DNA): TGTGCCTGGAGAGGGGGGGCCCCCTACAATGAGCAGTTCTTC. Protein sequence: CAWRGGAPYNEQFF.

This sequence joins TRBV2 and TRBJ2-3; 8 nucleotides align to TRBD2. The J segment lost 7 bases and the V segment lost 9 bases, leaving 15 bases of the junction unmatched. The V gene's germline CDR1 is SNHLY and CDR2 FYNNEI. The CDR3 runs to 15 residues. CDR3 amino acids: CASSSRGGSLNTQYF. The CDR3 DNA reads as TGTGCCAGTTCTAGTCGGGGGGGGTCCCTGAATACGCAGTATTTT.

This sequence joins TRBV12-3 or TRBV12-4 and TRBJ1-2; D not resolved. Trimming cost V 6 bases and J 4 bases, with 12 bases left between them. The CDR3 has 13 residues. CDR3 loop: CASSYRRAYGYTF. CDR3 coding DNA: TGTGCCAGCAGCTACAGAAGAGCCTATGGCTACACCTTC.

The chain couples TRBV6-5 to TRBJ2-3; TRBD2 matches at 9 bases. The CDR3 loop spans 13 amino acids. Germline V gene lookup returns CDR1 MNHEY and CDR2 SVGAGI. CDR3 amino acids: CGVAGGNGDTQYF. CDR3 bases: TGTGGAGTGGCGGGGGGGAACGGAGATACGCAGTATTTT.

The genes are TRBV13 and TRBJ2-3, with 7 bases aligning to TRBD2. Germline CDR1 is PRHDT and CDR2 is FYEKMQ (reference sequence). The CDR3 has 13 residues. The J segment lost 0 bases and the V segment lost 8 bases, leaving 2 bases of the junction unmatched. CDR3 residues: CASGGESTDTQYF. The CDR3 coding sequence is TGTGCCAGCGGGGGGGAAAGCACAGATACGCAGTATTTT.

The chain carries TRBV6-5 and TRBJ2-7; 12 nucleotides align to TRBD1. CDR1 and CDR2 from the germline V gene are MNHEY and SVGAGI. Trimming removed 6 bases from V and 5 bases from J; junction bases left unmatched: 5. This CDR3 spans 14 amino acids. The CDR3 coding sequence is TGTGCCAGCAGATCCGGGACAGGGGGCAACGAGCAGTACTTC. Amino acid sequence: CASRSGTGGNEQYF.

V usage is TRBV19 and J usage is TRBJ2-2; TRBD2 matches at 10 bases. This CDR3 is 17 amino acids long. V dropped 5 bases and J dropped 6; count of bases not matched to a gene: 12. CDR1 and CDR2 (germline): LNHDA, SQIVND (reference sequence). This CDR3 reads CASSPVAGGVGAGELFF. The DNA of the CDR3 is TGTGCCAGTAGTCCCGTAGCGGGGGGTGTTGGAGCCGGGGAGCTGTTTTTT.

The chain couples TRBV5-1 to TRBJ1-1; D call uncertain. Germline V lookup: CDR1 SGHRS, CDR2 YFSETQ. The V gene lost 3 bases and the J gene lost 1 base, with 7 bases spanning the gap. CDR3 length: 13 amino acids. CDR3 in DNA: TGCGCCAGCAGCTGGAGGTCGAACACTGAAGCTTTCTTT. This translates into CASSWRSNTEAFF.

The chain employs TRBV10-3 and TRBJ2-5; TRBD1 might be the D (6 bases). The CDR3 sequence is 15 residues long. Germline-derived CDR1 and CDR2 are ENHRY and SYGVKD. V was pared by 5 bases and J by 4 bases, with 17 bases between. As DNA, the CDR3 is TGTGCCATCAGTCAGACCTACAGGGTGGTAGAGACCCAGTACTTC. Translation: CAISQTYRVVETQYF.

The chain has TRBV7-6 and TRBJ2-7; 9 positions agree with TRBD2. CDR1 SGHVS and CDR2 FNYEAQ come from the germline V gene. The CDR3 is 16 residues long. The V gene end was trimmed by 1 base and the J gene end by 2 bases; junction bases not matched to a gene: 6. CDR3 sequence: CASSLDASGVPYEQYF. CDR3 in DNA: TGTGCCAGCAGCTTAGATGCTAGCGGGGTACCCTACGAGCAGTACTTC.

The chain has TRBV3-1 (or the pseudogene TRBV3-2) and TRBJ2-2; D is unclear. Trimming left V 0 bases short and J 2 bases short, with 10 bases between. Germline V gives CDR1 LGHDT, CDR2 YNNKEL (reference sequence). The length of the CDR3 is 16 residues. CDR3 sequence (DNA): TGTGCCAGCAGCCAAGATAGAACAGTTAACACCGGGGAGCTGTTTTTT. Translation gives CASSQDRTVNTGELFF.

The CDR3 DNA is TGTGCCAGCAGTAGACAGGCGATTAATGAAAAACTGTTTTTT. It encodes CASSRQAINEKLFF. The chain employs TRBV6-5 and TRBJ1-4; D possibly corresponds to TRBD1 (6 bases). The CDR3 is 14 amino acids. Trimming left V 5 bases short and J 4 bases short, with 11 bases between. Germline V CDR1 and CDR2: MNHEY, SVGAGI.

This clone appeared a few times. The V gene is TRBV14, the J gene TRBJ1-1; 7 nucleotides line up with TRBD1. Unmatched junction bases numbered 10, after V lost 1 base and J lost 5 bases. CDR1 is SGHDN and CDR2 is FVKESK in the germline V gene. CDR3 length: 16 amino acids. CDR3 bases: TGTGCCAGCAGCCAAGCGGGGTTCACAGGGGCGACTGAAGCTTTCTTT. Protein product: CASSQAGFTGATEAFF.

This chain connects TRBV6-5 to TRBJ2-5, with 10 positions matching TRBD1. The CDR3 runs 15 residues. Per germline, CDR1 MNHEY and CDR2 SVGAGI. Trimming at V came to 5 bases and at J to 5 bases, leaving 8 bases not matched to a gene. The CDR3 spells CASSRTGTGDETQYF. CDR3 DNA: TGTGCCAGCAGTCGGACCGGGACAGGGGATGAGACCCAGTACTTC.

Concerning this clone itself: At one boundary the junction diverges from the germline segment, which might be a read error. The chain carries TRBV7-9 and TRBJ1-2; D perhaps matches TRBD1 (5 bases). This CDR3 has 11 residues. CDR1 and CDR2 from the germline V gene are SEHNR and FQNEAQ (reference sequence). CDR3 DNA: TGTGCCAGCAGTCTGGAGGGAATGGGGCTCTTC. This codes for CASSLEGMGLF.

V and J are TRBV20-1 and TRBJ2-7; D is perhaps TRBD2 (5 bases). Germline CDR1 is DFQATT and CDR2 is SNEGSKA (reference sequence). Trimming took 3 bases from V and 9 from J, leaving 15 bases between them. This CDR3 has 12 amino acids. CDR3 sequence reads: CSASGDGLGQYF. CDR3 DNA: TGCAGTGCTAGTGGCGACGGACTCGGGCAGTACTTC.

The chain combines TRBV28 with TRBJ2-7; tentative D call: TRBD2 (6 bases). The CDR3 consists of 18 residues. CDR1 MDHEN and CDR2 SYDVKM come from the germline V gene. The V gene lost 2 bases and the J gene lost 2 bases, with 22 bases spanning the gap. The CDR3 region has the DNA TGTGCCAGCAGTTTAAGTCAATCTCGGCTAGCGTCGACCTACGAGCAGTACTTC. This sequence encodes CASSLSQSRLASTYEQYF.

The chain is built from TRBV18 and TRBJ2-3; D is unresolved. V was cut by 4 bases and J by 0 bases, with 5 bases left in between. CDR3 length: 13 amino acids. The germline V gene encodes CDR1 KGHSH and CDR2 LQKENI. The CDR3 sequence is CASSLSSTDTQYF. Here the CDR3 DNA reads TGTGCCAGCTCACTTTCTAGCACAGATACGCAGTATTTT.

This sequence joins TRBV14 and TRBJ1-2, with 7 bases lining up with TRBD1. V shed 4 bases and J 3 bases; nucleotides not matched to a gene: 8. CDR1 SGHDN and CDR2 FVKESK come from the germline V gene. CDR3 length equals 15 residues. CDR3 bases: TGTGCCAGCAGCCCCGAGCAGGGGGTTCACTATGGCTACACCTTC. It yields the protein CASSPEQGVHYGYTF.

The chain carries TRBV5-5 and TRBJ2-7; possibly TRBD2 for D (7 bases). The V end lost 4 bases, the J end lost 3 bases, and 17 bases lay between the germline ends. The CDR3 runs 15 residues. Germline CDR1 is SGHKS and CDR2 is YYEKEE (reference sequence). The CDR3 bases are TGTGCCAGCAGCCCACAGTGGGGGGGGCTCTACGAGCAGTACTTC. Translation gives CASSPQWGGLYEQYF.

The rearrangement uses TRBV5-5 and TRBJ1-1; 7 nucleotides line up with TRBD1. The V gene's germline CDR1 is SGHKS and CDR2 YYEKEE (reference sequence). The ends lost 0 bases at V and 6 bases at J; junction bases unmatched: 8. The CDR3 runs to 15 residues. CDR3 amino acids: CASSLGPRQGAEAFF. In DNA form, the CDR3 reads TGTGCCAGCAGCTTGGGCCCCAGGCAGGGGGCTGAAGCTTTCTTT. Full variable domain (remainder filled in from reference TRBV5-5 and TRBJ1-1): DAGVTQSPTHLIKTRGQQVTLRCSPISGHKSVSWYQQVLGQGPQFIFQYYEKEERGRGNFPDRFSARQFPNYSSELNVNALLLGDSALYLCASSLGPRQGAEAFFGQGTRLTVV.

This clone came up a few times. The genes are TRBV27 and TRBJ2-7; no clear D. V lost 4 bases, J lost 5 bases, and 12 bases lay in between. Germline V CDR1 and CDR2: MNHEY, SMNVEV (reference sequence). The CDR3 runs 13 residues. The CDR3 DNA sequence: TGTGCCAGCAGTTCCTGGGCTCAGGACGAGCAGTACTTC. Its protein is CASSSWAQDEQYF.